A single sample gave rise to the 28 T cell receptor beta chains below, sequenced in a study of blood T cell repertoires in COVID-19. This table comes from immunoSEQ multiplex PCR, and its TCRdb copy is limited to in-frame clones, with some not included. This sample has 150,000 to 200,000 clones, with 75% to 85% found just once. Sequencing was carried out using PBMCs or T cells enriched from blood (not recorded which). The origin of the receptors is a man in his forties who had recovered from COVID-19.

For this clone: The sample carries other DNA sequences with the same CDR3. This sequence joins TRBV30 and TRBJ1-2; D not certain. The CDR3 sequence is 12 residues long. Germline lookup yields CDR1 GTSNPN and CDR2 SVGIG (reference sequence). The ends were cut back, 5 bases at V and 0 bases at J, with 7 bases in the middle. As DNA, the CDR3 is TGTGCCTGGGGAGCCACTAACTATGGCTACACCTTC. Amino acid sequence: CAWGATNYGYTF.

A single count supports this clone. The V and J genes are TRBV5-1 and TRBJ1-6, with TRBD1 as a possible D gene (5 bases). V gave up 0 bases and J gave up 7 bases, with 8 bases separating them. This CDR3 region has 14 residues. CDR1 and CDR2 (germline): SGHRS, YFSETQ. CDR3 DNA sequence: TGCGCCAGCAGCTTGGGACAGTTAAATTCACCCCTCCACTTT. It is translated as CASSLGQLNSPLHF.

The CDR3: CASSPTGGASTDTQYF. The DNA of the CDR3 is TGTGCCAGCTCACCGACAGGGGGCGCGAGCACAGATACGCAGTATTTT. This chain links TRBV18 with TRBJ2-3, with 10 bases fitting TRBD1. Trimming removed 3 bases from V and 0 bases from J; junction bases left unmatched: 3. The V gene's germline CDR1 is KGHSH and CDR2 LQKENI. The CDR3 loop spans 16 amino acids.

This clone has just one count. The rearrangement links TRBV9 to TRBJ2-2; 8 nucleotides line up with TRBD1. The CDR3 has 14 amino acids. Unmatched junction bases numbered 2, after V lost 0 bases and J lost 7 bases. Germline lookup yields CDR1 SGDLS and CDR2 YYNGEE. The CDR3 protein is CASSVVGQGGELFF. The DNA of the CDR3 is TGTGCCAGCAGCGTAGTAGGACAGGGCGGGGAGCTGTTTTTT.

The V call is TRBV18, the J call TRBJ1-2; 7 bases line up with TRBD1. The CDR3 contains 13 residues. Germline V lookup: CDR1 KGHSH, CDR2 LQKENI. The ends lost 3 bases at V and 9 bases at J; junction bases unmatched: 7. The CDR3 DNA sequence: TGTGCCAGCTCACCGGAGATACAGGGGAGCTACACCTTC. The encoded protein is CASSPEIQGSYTF. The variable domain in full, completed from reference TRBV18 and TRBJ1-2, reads NAGVMQNPRHLVRRRGQEARLRCSPMKGHSHVYWYRQLPEEGLKFMVYLQKENIIDESGMPKERFSAEFPKEGPSILRIQQVVRGDSAAYFCASSPEIQGSYTFGSGTRLTVV.

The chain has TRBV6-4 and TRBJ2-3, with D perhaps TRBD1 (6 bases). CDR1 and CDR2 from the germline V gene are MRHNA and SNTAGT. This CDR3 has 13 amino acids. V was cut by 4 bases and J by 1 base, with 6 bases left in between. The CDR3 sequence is CASSGQGTDTQYF. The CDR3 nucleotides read TGTGCCAGCAGTGGACAGGGCACAGATACGCAGTATTTT.

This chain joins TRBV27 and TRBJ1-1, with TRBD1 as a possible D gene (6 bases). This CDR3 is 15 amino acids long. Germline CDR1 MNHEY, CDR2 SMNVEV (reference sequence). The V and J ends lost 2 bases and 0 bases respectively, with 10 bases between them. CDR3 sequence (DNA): TGTGCCAGCAGTTTAAATGACAGGTTGAACACTGAAGCTTTCTTT. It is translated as CASSLNDRLNTEAFF.

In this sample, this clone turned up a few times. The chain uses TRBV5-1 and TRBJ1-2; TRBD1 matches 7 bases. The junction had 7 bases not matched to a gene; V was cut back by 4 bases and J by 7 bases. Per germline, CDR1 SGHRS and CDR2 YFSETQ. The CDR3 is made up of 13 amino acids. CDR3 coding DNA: TGCGCCAGCAGCGTGGGGGACAGTAGTGGCTACACCTTC. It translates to CASSVGDSSGYTF.

The CDR3 spells CASSAGSTNEKLFF. DNA for the CDR3: TGTGCCAGCTCTGCAGGCTCAACTAATGAAAAACTGTTTTTT. This chain connects TRBV18 to TRBJ1-4; D call uncertain. Trimming removed 6 bases from V and 0 bases from J, with 8 bases in between. CDR1 and CDR2 from the germline V gene are KGHSH and LQKENI. This CDR3 region has 14 residues.

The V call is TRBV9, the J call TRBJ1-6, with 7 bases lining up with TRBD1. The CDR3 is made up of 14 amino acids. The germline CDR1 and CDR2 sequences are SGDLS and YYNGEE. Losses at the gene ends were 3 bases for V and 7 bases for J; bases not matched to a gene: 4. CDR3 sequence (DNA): TGTGCCAGCAGCGACGAAGGGGGCAATTCACCCCTCCACTTT. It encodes CASSDEGGNSPLHF.

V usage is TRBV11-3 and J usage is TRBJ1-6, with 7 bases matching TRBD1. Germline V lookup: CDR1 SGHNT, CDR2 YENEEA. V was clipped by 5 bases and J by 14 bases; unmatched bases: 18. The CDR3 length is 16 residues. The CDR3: CASSRDRESDGRSLHF. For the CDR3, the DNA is TGTGCCAGCAGCCGCGACAGGGAATCTGATGGAAGGTCCCTCCACTTT.

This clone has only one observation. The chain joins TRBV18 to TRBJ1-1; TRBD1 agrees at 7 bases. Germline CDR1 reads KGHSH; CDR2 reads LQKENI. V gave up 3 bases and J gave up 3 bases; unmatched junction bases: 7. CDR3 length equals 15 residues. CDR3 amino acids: CASSPPGGGDTEAFF. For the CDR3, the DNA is TGTGCCAGCTCACCCCCAGGGGGTGGGGACACTGAAGCTTTCTTT. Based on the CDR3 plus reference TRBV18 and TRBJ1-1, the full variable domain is NAGVMQNPRHLVRRRGQEARLRCSPMKGHSHVYWYRQLPEEGLKFMVYLQKENIIDESGMPKERFSAEFPKEGPSILRIQQVVRGDSAAYFCASSPPGGGDTEAFFGQGTRLTVV.

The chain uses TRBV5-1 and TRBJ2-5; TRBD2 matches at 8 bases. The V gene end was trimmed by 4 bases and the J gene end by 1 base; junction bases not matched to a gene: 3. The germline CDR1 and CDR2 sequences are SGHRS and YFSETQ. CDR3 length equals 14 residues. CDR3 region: CASSLGRVQETQYF. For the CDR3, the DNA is TGCGCCAGCAGCCTCGGGAGGGTCCAAGAGACCCAGTACTTC.

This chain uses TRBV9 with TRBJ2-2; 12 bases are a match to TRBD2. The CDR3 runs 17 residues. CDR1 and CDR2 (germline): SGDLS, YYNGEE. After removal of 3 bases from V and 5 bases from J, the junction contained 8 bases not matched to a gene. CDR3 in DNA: TGTGCCAGCAGCGGAGGACTAGCGGGGTCTAGAACCGGGGAGCTGTTTTTT. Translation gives CASSGGLAGSRTGELFF.

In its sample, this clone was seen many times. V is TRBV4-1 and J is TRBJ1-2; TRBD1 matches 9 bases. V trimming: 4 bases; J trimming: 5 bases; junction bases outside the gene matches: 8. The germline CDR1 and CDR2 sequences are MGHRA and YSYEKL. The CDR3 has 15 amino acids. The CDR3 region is CASSPVGTGNYGYTF. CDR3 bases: TGCGCCAGCAGCCCTGTTGGGACAGGGAATTATGGCTACACCTTC.

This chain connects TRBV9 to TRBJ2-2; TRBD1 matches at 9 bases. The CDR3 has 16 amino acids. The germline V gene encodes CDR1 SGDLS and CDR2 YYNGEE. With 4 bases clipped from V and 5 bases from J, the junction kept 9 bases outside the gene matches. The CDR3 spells CASSSSTGGYTGELFF. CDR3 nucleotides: TGTGCCAGCAGCTCCAGTACAGGGGGCTATACCGGGGAGCTGTTTTTT.

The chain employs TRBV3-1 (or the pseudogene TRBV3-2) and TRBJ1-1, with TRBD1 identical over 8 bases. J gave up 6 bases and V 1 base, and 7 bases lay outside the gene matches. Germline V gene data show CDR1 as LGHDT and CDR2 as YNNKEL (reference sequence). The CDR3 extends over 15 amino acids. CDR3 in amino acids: CASSQGSQGAAEAFF. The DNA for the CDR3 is TGTGCCAGCAGCCAAGGATCCCAGGGGGCGGCTGAAGCTTTCTTT.

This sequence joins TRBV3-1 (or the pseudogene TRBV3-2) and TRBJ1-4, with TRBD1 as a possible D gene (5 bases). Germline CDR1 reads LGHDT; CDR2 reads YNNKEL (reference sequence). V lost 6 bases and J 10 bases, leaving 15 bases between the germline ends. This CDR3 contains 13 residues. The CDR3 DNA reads TGTGCCAGCAGTGCACAGGTGCGCGGAAAACTGTTTTTT. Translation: CASSAQVRGKLFF.

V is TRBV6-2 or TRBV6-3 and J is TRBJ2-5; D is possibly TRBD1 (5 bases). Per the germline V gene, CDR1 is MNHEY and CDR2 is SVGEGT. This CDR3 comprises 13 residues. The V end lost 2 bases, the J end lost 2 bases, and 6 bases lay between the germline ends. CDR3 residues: CASSYPGQETQYF. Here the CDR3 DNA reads TGTGCCAGCAGTTACCCAGGGCAAGAGACCCAGTACTTC.

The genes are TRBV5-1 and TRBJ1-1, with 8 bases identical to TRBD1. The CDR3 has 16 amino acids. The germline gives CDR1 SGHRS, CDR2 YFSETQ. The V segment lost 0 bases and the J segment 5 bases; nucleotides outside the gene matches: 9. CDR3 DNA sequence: TGCGCCAGCAGCTTGGCTTCGACAGGGGTAAGGACTGAAGCTTTCTTT. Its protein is CASSLASTGVRTEAFF.

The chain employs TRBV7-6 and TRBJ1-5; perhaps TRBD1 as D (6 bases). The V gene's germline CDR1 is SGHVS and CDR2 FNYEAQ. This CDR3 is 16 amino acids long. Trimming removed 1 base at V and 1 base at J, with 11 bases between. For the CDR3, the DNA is TGTGCCAGCAGCTTAGTTGGGGGGGCAAGCAATCAGCCCCAGCATTTT. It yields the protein CASSLVGGASNQPQHF.

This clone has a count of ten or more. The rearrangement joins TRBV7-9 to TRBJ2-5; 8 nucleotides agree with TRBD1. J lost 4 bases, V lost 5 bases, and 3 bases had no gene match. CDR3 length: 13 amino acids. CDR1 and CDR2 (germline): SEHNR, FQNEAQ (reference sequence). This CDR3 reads CASSTRGPETQYF. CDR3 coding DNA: TGTGCCAGCAGCACCAGGGGGCCAGAGACCCAGTACTTC.

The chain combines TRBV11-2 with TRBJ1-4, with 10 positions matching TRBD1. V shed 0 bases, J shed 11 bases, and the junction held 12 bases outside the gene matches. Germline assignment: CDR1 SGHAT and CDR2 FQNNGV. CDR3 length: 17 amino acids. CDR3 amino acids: CASSLDSVWDRGQKLFF. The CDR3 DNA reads TGTGCCAGCAGCTTAGATTCGGTATGGGACAGGGGACAGAAACTGTTTTTT.

CDR3 DNA sequence: TGTGCCAGCAGCTTGACAGAGATAAGAGAGACCCAGTACTTC. This translates into CASSLTEIRETQYF. The chain couples TRBV5-4 to TRBJ2-5; D not resolved. V shed 1 base and J shed 4 bases, with 11 bases lying between them. In germline, CDR1 is SGHNT, CDR2 YYREEE (reference sequence). This CDR3 region has 14 residues.

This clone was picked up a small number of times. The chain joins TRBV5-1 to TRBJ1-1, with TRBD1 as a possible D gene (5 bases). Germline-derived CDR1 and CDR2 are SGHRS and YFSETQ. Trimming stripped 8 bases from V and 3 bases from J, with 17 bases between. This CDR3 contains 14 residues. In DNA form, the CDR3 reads TGCGCCAGTTTCAGAAGTGTAGGGGACACTGAAGCTTTCTTT. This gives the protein CASFRSVGDTEAFF.

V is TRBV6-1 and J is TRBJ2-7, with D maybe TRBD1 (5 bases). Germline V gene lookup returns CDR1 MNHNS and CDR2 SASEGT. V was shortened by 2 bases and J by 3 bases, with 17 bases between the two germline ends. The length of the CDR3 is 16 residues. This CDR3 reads CASSEIGQGPFYEQYF. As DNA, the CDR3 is TGTGCCAGCAGTGAAATTGGGCAGGGCCCCTTCTACGAGCAGTACTTC.

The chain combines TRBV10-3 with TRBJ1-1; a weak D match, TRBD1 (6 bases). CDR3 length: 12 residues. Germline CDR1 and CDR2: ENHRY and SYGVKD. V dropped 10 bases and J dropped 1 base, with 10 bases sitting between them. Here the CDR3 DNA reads TGTGCCAACCAGGGGCAGAACACTGAAGCTTTCTTT. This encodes CANQGQNTEAFF.

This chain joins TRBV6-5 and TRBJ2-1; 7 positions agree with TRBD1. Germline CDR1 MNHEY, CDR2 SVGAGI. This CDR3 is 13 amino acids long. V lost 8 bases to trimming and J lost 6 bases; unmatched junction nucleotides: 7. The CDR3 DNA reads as TGTGCCAGCCAAATTCGACAGGGCAATGAGCAGTTCTTC. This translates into CASQIRQGNEQFF.